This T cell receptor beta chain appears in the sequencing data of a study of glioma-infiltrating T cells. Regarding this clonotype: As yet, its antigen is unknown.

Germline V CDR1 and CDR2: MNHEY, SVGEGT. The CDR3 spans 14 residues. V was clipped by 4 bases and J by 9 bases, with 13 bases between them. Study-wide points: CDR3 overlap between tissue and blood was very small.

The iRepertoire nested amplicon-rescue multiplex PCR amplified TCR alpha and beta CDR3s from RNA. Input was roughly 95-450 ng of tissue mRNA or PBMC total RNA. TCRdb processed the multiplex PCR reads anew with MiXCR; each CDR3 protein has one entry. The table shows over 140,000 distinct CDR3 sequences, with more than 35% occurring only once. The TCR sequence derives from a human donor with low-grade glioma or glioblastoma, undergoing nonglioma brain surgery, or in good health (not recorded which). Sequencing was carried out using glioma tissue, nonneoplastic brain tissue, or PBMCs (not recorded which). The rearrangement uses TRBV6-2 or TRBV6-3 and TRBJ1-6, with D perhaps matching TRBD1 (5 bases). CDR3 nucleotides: TGTGCCAGCAGTTTGGGGCCGAACTTTTCACCCCTCCACTTT. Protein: CASSLGPNFSPLHF.